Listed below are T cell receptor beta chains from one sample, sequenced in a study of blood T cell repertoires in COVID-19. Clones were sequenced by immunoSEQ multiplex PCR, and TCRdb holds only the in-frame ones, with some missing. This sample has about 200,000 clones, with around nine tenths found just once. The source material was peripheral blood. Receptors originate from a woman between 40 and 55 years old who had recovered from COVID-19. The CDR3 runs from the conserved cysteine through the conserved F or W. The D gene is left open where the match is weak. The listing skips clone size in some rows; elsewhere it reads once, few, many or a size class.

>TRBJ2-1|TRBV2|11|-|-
TGTGCCAGCAGAGAGAGCCGCTCGCAGTTCTTC
CASRESRSQFF
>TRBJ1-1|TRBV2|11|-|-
TGTGCCAGCCGCCGAACAGATGAAGCTTTCTTT
CASRRTDEAFF
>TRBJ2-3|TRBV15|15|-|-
TGTGCCACCAGCGCCCAGGATCCTAGCACAGATACGCAGTATTTT
CATSAQDPSTDTQYF
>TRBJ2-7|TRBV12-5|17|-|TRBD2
TGTGCTAGTGGTTTTGCCGGGACTAGCGGCCCAACCTACGAGCAGTACTTC
CASGFAGTSGPTYEQYF
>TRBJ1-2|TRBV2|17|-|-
TGTGCCAGCACCCGAGGTGGGGGCCCCCGACAGAACTATGGCTACACCTTC
CASTRGGGPRQNYGYTF
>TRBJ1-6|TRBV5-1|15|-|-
TGCGCCAGCAGCTTAACGGGACAAAGGAATTCACCCCTCCACTTT
CASSLTGQRNSPLHF
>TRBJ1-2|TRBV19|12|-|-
TGTGCCAGTTCCCCTCGCGGGGTTAGCTACACCTTC
CASSPRGVSYTF
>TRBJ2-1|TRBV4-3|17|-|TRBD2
TGCGCCAGCTCCCGAAGTGGAGGGACTAGAAGTTACAATGAGCAGTTCTTC
CASSRSGGTRSYNEQFF
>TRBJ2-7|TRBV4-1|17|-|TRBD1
TGCGCCAGCAGCCAAGCCAGAATCCGGGACAGGGAAGACGAGCAGTACTTC
CASSQARIRDREDEQYF
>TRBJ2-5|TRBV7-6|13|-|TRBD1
TGTGCCAGCAGGCCCACAGGGGTAGAGACCCAGTACTTC
CASRPTGVETQYF
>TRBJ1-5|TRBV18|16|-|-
TGTGCCAGCTCACCACCGGCAGGGTCCGGCAATCAGCCCCAGCATTTT
CASSPPAGSGNQPQHF
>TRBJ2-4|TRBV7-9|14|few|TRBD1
TGTGCCAGCAGCTTATCAGGGGGCGGAGACATTCAGTACTTC
CASSLSGGGDIQYF
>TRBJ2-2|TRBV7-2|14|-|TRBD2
TGTGCCAGCAGCTTGGGGGGGGTGGCCGGGGAGCTGTTTTTT
CASSLGGVAGELFF
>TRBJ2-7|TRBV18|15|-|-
TGTGCCAGCTCACTTACGGGGGTTGGGTCCTCCGAGCAGTACTTC
CASSLTGVGSSEQYF
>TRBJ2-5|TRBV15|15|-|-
TGTGCCACCCTATCGGGGAGCGGGTCCCAAGAGACCCAGTACTTC
CATLSGSGSQETQYF
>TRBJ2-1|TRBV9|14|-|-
TGTGCCAGCAGCGTAGGTAGGGGATACAATGAGCAGTTCTTC
CASSVGRGYNEQFF
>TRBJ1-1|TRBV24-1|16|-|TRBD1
TGTGCCACCAGTGATTCAGATTTAACAGGGGGCACTGAAGCTTTCTTT
CATSDSDLTGGTEAFF
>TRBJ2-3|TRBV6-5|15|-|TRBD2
TGTGCCAGCAGCCAAGTGGGGGGAGGGGTGGATACGCAGTATTTT
CASSQVGGGVDTQYF
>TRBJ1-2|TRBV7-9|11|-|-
TGTGCCAGCAGCCCTTCCTATGGCTACACCTTC
CASSPSYGYTF
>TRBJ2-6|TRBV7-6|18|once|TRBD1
TGTGCCAGCAGCTTAAATTTACAGGGGGCCTCTGGGGCCAACGTCCTGACTTTC
CASSLNLQGASGANVLTF